Listed below are T cell receptor beta chains from one sample, sequenced in a study of shared clonotypes between healthy human individuals. Data came from immunoSEQ multiplex PCR; TCRdb stores just in-frame clones and leaves some out. Of 2 million to 2.5 million clones detected, 85% to 95% appear once; the ten largest clones hold under 0.45%. The sample comprised naive CD4+ T cells from PBMCs. These receptors all stem from a man aged 18 to 30 in good health. Some clones in this sample may be carry-over from other donors' samples. Both conserved end residues are part of each CDR3. D genes are given only for firm matches. Rows may omit the clone size; those that give it use once, few, many or a size class.

CDR3 DNA	CDR3 protein	clone size	D gene	J gene	V gene
TGCGCCAGCAGCCGGACCGTGGCGGACAGCCAGAAGTACTTC	CASSRTVADSQKYF	-	-	TRBJ2-7	TRBV4-1
TGTGCCAGCTCACCAGGGACCACTGAAGCTTTCTTT	CASSPGTTEAFF	-	-	TRBJ1-1	TRBV18
TGTGCCAGCGGACGAGGGACAGGGAGCTACGAGCAGTACTTC	CASGRGTGSYEQYF	-	TRBD1	TRBJ2-7	TRBV6-6
TGCGCCAGCCAGAAAGGACGGACCCAAGAGACCCAGTACTTC	CASQKGRTQETQYF	-	-	TRBJ2-5	TRBV5-1
TGTGCCACCGCCTCGGTAAGCACAGATACGCAGTATTTT	CATASVSTDTQYF	-	-	TRBJ2-3	TRBV19
TGCGCCAGCAGCTACATACCCTCTTCTGAGCAGTTCTTC	CASSYIPSSEQFF	once	-	TRBJ2-1	TRBV5-1
TGTGCCAGCAGCTCGACTAGCGGGGCGAACACCGGGGAGCTGTTTTTT	CASSSTSGANTGELFF	once	TRBD2	TRBJ2-2	TRBV7-2
TGCAGCGTTGAAAGGGACAGGGGGGGAAACGGCTACACCTTC	CSVERDRGGNGYTF	-	TRBD1	TRBJ1-2	TRBV29-1
TGTGCCAGCAGCTTAAGTTTTAGCGATAAGCAGTACTTC	CASSLSFSDKQYF	-	-	TRBJ2-7	TRBV7-3
TGTGCCAGCAGCTTAACCGACAGAGAAAAACTGTTTTTT	CASSLTDREKLFF	-	-	TRBJ1-4	TRBV7-3
TGTGCCAGCAGCTTCCAGGACCAAGGAAACACCATATATTTT	CASSFQDQGNTIYF	-	-	TRBJ1-3	TRBV7-2
TGTGCCAGCAGCCCACTCCGAGGGCAGGGGTACACCGGGGAGCTGTTTTTT	CASSPLRGQGYTGELFF	once	-	TRBJ2-2	TRBV7-9
TGCGCCAGCAGCCTTAGCGGAAGCTCCTACAATGAGCAGTTCTTC	CASSLSGSSYNEQFF	-	-	TRBJ2-1	TRBV5-1
TGTGCCAGCAGTTTTTTCGGGGGTATAAGCTCCTACGAGCAGTACTTC	CASSFFGGISSYEQYF	-	-	TRBJ2-7	TRBV27
TGTGCCAACGGACAGGGAGCGTACAATGAGCAGTTCTTC	CANGQGAYNEQFF	-	TRBD1	TRBJ2-1	TRBV10-3
TGTGCCAGCAGTTTATGGGGGGGTGTAAGAAACACTGAAGCTTTCTTT	CASSLWGGVRNTEAFF	-	-	TRBJ1-1	TRBV28
TGTGCCAGCAGCTTAGGGCTGATGAACACTGAAGCTTTCTTT	CASSLGLMNTEAFF	-	-	TRBJ1-1	TRBV7-3
TGTGCCAGCAGCCGGCCGGGGGCAGATACGCAGTATTTT	CASSRPGADTQYF	-	-	TRBJ2-3	TRBV7-2
TGTGCCAGCAGTTTATCGATGGTAGGGACTAGCTATGGCTACACCTTC	CASSLSMVGTSYGYTF	-	-	TRBJ1-2	TRBV27
TGCGCCAGCAGCCGCTTCAATGAGCAGTTCTTC	CASSRFNEQFF	-	-	TRBJ2-1	TRBV5-1
TGTGCCAGCAGCTTACTATTACCTGGGACAGGGGGTGGTCAGCCCCAGCATTTT	CASSLLLPGTGGGQPQHF	-	TRBD1	TRBJ1-5	TRBV7-2
TGCGCCAGCAGCTTGGCTTCAGGGTGGAACACTGAAGCTTTCTTT	CASSLASGWNTEAFF	once	-	TRBJ1-1	TRBV5-1
TGTGCCAGCAGGACAACAGGGGCTTTGAACACTGAAGCTTTCTTT	CASRTTGALNTEAFF	-	TRBD1	TRBJ1-1	TRBV6-6